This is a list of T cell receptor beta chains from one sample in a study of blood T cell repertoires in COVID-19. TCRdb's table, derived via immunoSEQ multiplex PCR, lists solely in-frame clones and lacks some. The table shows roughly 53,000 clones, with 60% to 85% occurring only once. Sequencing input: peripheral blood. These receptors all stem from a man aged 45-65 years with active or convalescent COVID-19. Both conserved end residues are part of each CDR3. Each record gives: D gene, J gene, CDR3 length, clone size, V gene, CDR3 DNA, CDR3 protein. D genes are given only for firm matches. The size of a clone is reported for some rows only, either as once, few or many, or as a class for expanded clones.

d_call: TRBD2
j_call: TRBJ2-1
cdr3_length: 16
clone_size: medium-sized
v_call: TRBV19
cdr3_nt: TGTGCCAGTAGTAGCGATGGGACTAGCTCCTACAATGAGCAGTTCTTC
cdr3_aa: CASSSDGTSSYNEQFF

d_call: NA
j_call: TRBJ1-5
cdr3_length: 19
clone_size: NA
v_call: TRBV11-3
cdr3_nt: TGTGCCAGCAGCTGCTTGCTTTTCCGGACAGAAACTGGGGTGCAGCCCCAGCATTTT
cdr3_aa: CASSCLLFRTETGVQPQHF

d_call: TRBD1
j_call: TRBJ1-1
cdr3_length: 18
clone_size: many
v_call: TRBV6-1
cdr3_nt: TGTGCCAGCAGTAAAGGGCGCCTCGGCAGGGGGTACGTGTCTGAAGCTTTCTTT
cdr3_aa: CASSKGRLGRGYVSEAFF

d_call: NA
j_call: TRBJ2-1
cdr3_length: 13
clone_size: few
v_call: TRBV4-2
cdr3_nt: TGTGCCAGCAGCATAGACTTTTACAATGAGCAGTTCTTC
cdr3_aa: CASSIDFYNEQFF

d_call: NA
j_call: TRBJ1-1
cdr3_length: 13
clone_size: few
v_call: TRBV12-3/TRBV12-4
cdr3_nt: TGTGCCAGCAGTTTTCTTCCTAACACTGAAGCTTTCTTT
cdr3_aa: CASSFLPNTEAFF

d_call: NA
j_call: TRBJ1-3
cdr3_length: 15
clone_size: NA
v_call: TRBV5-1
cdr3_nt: TGCGCCAGCAGCTTGGCGGGAAACTCTGGAAACACCATATATTTT
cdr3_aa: CASSLAGNSGNTIYF

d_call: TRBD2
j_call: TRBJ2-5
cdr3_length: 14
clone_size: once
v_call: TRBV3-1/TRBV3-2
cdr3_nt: TGTGCCAGCAGCTACAGCGGGAATGAAGAGACCCAGTACTTC
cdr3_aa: CASSYSGNEETQYF

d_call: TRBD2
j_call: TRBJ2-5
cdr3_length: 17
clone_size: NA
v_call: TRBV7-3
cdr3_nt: TGTGCCAGCAGTCGAACGAGTGCTAGCGGGGGAAGAGAGACCCAGTACTTC
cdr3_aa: CASSRTSASGGRETQYF

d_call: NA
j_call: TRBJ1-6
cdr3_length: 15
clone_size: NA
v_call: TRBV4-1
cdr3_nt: TGCGCCAGCAGCCAGGGCTGGCAGAACAATTCACCCCTCCACTTT
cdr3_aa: CASSQGWQNNSPLHF

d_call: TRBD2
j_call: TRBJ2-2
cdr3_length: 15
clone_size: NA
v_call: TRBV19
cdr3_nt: TGTGCCAGTGCGAGGGAGGGGAGGTTAACCGGGGAGCTGTTTTTT
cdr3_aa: CASAREGRLTGELFF

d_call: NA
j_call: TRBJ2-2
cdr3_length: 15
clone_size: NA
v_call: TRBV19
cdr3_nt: TGTGCCAGTAGTATAGGGCCCGGGGACACCGGGGAGCTGTTTTTT
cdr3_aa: CASSIGPGDTGELFF

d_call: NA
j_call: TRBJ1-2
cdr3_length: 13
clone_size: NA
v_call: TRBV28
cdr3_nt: TGTGCCAGCAGTCCGCTCAACAGGGACGGCTACACCTTC
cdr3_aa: CASSPLNRDGYTF

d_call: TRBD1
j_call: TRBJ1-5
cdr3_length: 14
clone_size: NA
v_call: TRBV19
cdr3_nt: TGTGCCAGTCGTACAGGGGGCTTCAATCAGCCCCAGCATTTT
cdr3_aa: CASRTGGFNQPQHF

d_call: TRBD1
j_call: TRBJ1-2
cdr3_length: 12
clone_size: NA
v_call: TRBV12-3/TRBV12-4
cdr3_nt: TGTGCCAGCAGCAACAGGGGGAATGGCTACACCTTC
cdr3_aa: CASSNRGNGYTF

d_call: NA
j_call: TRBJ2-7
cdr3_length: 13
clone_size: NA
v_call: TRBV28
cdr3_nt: TGTGCCAGCAGTTCGAGGAATCTGTACGAGCAGTACTTC
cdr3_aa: CASSSRNLYEQYF

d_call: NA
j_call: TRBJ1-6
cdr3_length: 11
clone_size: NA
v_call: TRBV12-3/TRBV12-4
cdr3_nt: TGTGCCACCGGGGACTATTCACCCCTCCACTTT
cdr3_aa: CATGDYSPLHF

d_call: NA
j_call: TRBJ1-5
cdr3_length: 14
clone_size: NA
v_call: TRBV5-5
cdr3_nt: TGTGCCAGCAGCTTCGGGGGGCCCGGGCAGCCCCAGCATTTT
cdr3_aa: CASSFGGPGQPQHF

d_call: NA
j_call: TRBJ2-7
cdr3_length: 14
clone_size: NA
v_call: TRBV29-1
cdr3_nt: TGCAGCGTGGGGGCCATGGGAAGATCTTACGAGCAGTACTTC
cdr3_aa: CSVGAMGRSYEQYF

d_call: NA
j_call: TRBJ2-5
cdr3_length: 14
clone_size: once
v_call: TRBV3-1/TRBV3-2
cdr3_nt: TGTGCCAGCAGGCCCGCGATAGAGGGAGAGACCCAGTACTTC
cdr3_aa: CASRPAIEGETQYF

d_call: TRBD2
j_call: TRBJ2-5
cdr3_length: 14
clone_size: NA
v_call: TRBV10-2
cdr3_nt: TGCGCCAGCGGACTAGCGGGAACACAAGAGACCCAGTACTTC
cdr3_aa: CASGLAGTQETQYF

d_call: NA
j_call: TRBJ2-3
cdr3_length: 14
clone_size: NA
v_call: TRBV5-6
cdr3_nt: TGTGCCAGCAGCTCGGGGGGCGGGTTAGGTACGCAGTATTTT
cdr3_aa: CASSSGGGLGTQYF

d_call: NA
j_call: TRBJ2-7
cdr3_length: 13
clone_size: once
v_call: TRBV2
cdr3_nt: TGTGCCAGCAAGGTCAGGCTAAACTACGAGCAGTACTTC
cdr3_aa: CASKVRLNYEQYF

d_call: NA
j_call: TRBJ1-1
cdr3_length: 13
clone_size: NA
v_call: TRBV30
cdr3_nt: TGTGCCTGGAGTGTCAGTCTGAACACTGAAGCTTTCTTT
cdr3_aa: CAWSVSLNTEAFF

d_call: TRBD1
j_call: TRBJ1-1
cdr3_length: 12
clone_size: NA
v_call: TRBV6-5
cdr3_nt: TGTGCCAGCTTTAGACAGGGAATGTCAGCTTTCTTT
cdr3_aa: CASFRQGMSAFF

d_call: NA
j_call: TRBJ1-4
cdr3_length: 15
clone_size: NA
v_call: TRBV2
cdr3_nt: TGTGCCAGCAGTGAAAGCGGGGGACCTAATGAAAAACTGTTTTTT
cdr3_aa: CASSESGGPNEKLFF

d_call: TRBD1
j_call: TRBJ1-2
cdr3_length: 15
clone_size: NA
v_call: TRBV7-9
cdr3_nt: TGTGCCAGCAGCGTCCGGGACAGTAACATATATGGCTACACCTTC
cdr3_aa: CASSVRDSNIYGYTF

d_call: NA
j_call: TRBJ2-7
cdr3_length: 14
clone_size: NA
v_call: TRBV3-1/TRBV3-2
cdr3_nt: TGTGCCAGCAGCCAAGATTCCGGGTTTTACGAGCAGTACTTC
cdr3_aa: CASSQDSGFYEQYF

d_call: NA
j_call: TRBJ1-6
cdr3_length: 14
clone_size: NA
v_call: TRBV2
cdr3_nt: TGTGCCAGCCTACGGGGAGGGGGTACCTCACCCCTCCACTTT
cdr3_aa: CASLRGGGTSPLHF

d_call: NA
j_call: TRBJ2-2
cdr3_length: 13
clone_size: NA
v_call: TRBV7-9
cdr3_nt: TGTGCCAGCAGCTGGGGGGACTCCGGGGAGCTGTTTTTT
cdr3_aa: CASSWGDSGELFF

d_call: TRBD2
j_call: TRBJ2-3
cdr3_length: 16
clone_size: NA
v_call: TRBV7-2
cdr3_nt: TGTGCCAGCAGCTTAGCGAGCGGGAGTGTCACAGATACGCAGTATTTT
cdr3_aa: CASSLASGSVTDTQYF

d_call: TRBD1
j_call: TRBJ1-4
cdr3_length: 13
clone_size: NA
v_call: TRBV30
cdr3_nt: TGTGCCTGGCGACAGGGCGGTCATGAAAAACTGTTTTTT
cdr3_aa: CAWRQGGHEKLFF

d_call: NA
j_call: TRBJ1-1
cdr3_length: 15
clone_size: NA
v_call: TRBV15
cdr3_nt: TGTGCCACCAGCAGAGATTTAACTATGGGGGCCAGAGCTTTCTTT
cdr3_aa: CATSRDLTMGARAFF

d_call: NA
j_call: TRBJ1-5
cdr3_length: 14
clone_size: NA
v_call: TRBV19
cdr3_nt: TGTGCCAGTAGTGTAAGAGGGAGTGAGCAGCCCCAGCATTTT
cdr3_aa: CASSVRGSEQPQHF

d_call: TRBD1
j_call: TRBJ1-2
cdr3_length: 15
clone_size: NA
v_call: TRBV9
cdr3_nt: TGTGCCAGCAGCGCTCGCCAGGGGGGTAACTATGGCTACACCTTC
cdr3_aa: CASSARQGGNYGYTF

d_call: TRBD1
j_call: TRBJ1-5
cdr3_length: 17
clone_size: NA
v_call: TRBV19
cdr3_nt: TGTGCCAGTAGGGGAGCGGGACAGGGGCCCAGCAATCAGCCCCAGCATTTT
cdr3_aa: CASRGAGQGPSNQPQHF

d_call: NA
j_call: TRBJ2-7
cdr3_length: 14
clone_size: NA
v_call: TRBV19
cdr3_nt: TGTGCCAGTAGTATAGACCACAGCTACTACGAGCAGTACTTC
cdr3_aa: CASSIDHSYYEQYF

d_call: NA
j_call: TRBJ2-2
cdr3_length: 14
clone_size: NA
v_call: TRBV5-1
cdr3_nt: TGCGCCAGCGCGGACAGACTGAACACCGGGGAGCTGTTTTTT
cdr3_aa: CASADRLNTGELFF